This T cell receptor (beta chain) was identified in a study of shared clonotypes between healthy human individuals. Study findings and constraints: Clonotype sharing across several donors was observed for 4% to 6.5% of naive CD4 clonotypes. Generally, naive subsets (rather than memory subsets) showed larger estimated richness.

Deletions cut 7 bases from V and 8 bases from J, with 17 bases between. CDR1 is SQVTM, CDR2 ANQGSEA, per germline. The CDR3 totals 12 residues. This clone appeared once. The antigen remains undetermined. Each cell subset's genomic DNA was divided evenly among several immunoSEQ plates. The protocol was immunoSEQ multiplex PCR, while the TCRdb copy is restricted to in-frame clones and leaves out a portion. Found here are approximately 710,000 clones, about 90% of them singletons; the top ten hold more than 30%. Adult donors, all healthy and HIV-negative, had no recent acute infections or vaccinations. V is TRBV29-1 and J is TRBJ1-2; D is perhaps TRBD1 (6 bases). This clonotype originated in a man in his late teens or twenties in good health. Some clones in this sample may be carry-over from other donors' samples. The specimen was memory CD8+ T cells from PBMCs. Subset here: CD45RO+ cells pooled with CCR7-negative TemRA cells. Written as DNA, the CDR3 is TGCAGCGCCGAGGGGGGTACGGCGGGCTACACCTTC. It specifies CSAEGGTAGYTF. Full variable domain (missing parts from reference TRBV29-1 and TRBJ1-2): SAVISQKPSRDICQRGTSLTIQCQVDSQVTMMFWYRQQPGQSLTLIATANQGSEATYESGFVIDKFPISRPNLTFSTLTVSNMSPEDSSIYLCSAEGGTAGYTFGSGTRLTVV.